Presented here are 11 T cell receptor beta chains from one specimen sequenced in a study of blood T cells in healthy people across ages. PCR was performed a second time for 7 to 11 cycles using a sample-barcoded 5' primer and a J-beta primer mix. In TCRdb, the 5' RACE reads were re-called with MiXCR into one record per CDR3 protein. The profile shows roughly 930,000 distinct CDR3 sequences, roughly 48% of them singletons. The source material was blood. All receptors come from a man aged 25 to 40 in good health.

The CDR3 sequence: CSAHLPDRDQETQYF. DNA for the CDR3: TGCAGTGCACACCTACCAGACAGGGACCAAGAGACCCAGTACTTC. The genes are TRBV20-1 and TRBJ2-5, with 7 bases that match TRBD1. The CDR3 is 15 residues long. J gave up 0 bases and V 6 bases, and 10 bases lay outside the gene matches. CDR1 and CDR2 (germline): DFQATT, SNEGSKA (reference sequence).

This chain uses TRBV7-9 with TRBJ2-3, with D perhaps being TRBD1 or TRBD2 (6 bases each). Germline assignment: CDR1 SEHNR and CDR2 FQNEAQ (reference sequence). The CDR3 is made up of 16 amino acids. Trimming took off 5 bases at V and 2 bases at J, with 17 bases between the two ends. This chain's CDR3 is CASSTAGGPTTDTQYF. The CDR3 DNA is TGTGCCAGCAGCACCGCCGGGGGCCCAACCACAGATACGCAGTATTTT.

This clonotype has only one observation. The chain links TRBV20-1 to TRBJ1-6; perhaps TRBD1 as D (5 bases). The CDR3 covers 12 residues. CDR1 and CDR2 (germline): DFQATT, SNEGSKA (reference sequence). The ends were cut back, 7 bases at V and 8 bases at J, with 12 bases in the middle. The CDR3 region has the DNA TGCAGTGGAAGAGGGGTTGATTCACCCCTCCACTTT. Its protein product is CSGRGVDSPLHF.

This chain uses TRBV20-1 with TRBJ2-7; the D gene is possibly TRBD1 (6 bases). Germline V lookup: CDR1 DFQATT, CDR2 SNEGSKA (reference sequence). This CDR3 comprises 15 residues. V lost 6 bases and J lost 0, with 18 bases in between. The CDR3 DNA follows: TGCAGTGCCTTTAAAACAGGGCCCAGCTCCTACGAGCAGTACTTC. It is translated as CSAFKTGPSSYEQYF.

Only a few counts were recorded for this clonotype. The chain combines TRBV9 with TRBJ2-7; D is ambiguous. Germline values: CDR1 SGDLS, CDR2 YYNGEE. This CDR3 comprises 14 residues. V gave up 0 bases and J gave up 0 bases, with 7 bases separating them. CDR3 in amino acids: CASSVEGYSYEQYF. Written as DNA, the CDR3 is TGTGCCAGCAGCGTAGAAGGGTACTCCTACGAGCAGTACTTC.

This clonotype was seen at least ten times. This chain uses TRBV29-1 with TRBJ1-2; D gene uncertain. CDR1 is SQVTM, CDR2 ANQGSEA, per germline. The CDR3 covers 14 residues. Trimming stripped 3 bases from V and 4 bases from J, with 15 bases between. The CDR3 coding sequence is TGCAGCGTTGAGATTGGTGGTGGTAGCTATGGCTACACCTTC. Its protein is CSVEIGGGSYGYTF.

The gene calls are TRBV3-1 and TRBJ1-1; a possible D gene is TRBD1 (5 bases). The V end lost 3 bases, the J end lost 1 base, and 9 bases lay between the germline ends. The length of the CDR3 is 14 residues. Per the germline V gene, CDR1 is LGHDT and CDR2 is YNNKEL (reference sequence). The CDR3 DNA is TGTGCCAGCAGCCACGGAGACAGGAACACTGAAGCTTTCTTT. Translated, it gives CASSHGDRNTEAFF.

V gene TRBV12-3 or TRBV12-4 combines with J gene TRBJ1-5, with TRBD1 as a possible D gene (5 bases). The V gene lost 6 bases and the J gene lost 5 bases, with 11 bases spanning the gap. The CDR3 spans 13 residues. The CDR3 loop reads CASSPDNYQPQHF. The CDR3 coding sequence is TGTGCCAGCAGCCCGGACAATTATCAGCCCCAGCATTTT.

This clonotype was detected a few times. The CDR3 is CASSFITETQYF. The CDR3 DNA is TGTGCCAGCAGTTTCATTACCGAGACCCAGTACTTC. The rearrangement links TRBV12-3 or TRBV12-4 to TRBJ2-5; D call uncertain. The CDR3 length is 12 residues. V shed 3 bases and J shed 5 bases, with 7 bases lying between them.

The CDR3 bases are TGTGCCAGCAGCTCCGAGGGGACTTACGAGCAGTACTTC. Protein sequence: CASSSEGTYEQYF. The chain combines TRBV7-9 with TRBJ2-7; D possibly corresponds to TRBD2 (6 bases). The CDR3 consists of 13 residues. Trimming pared 4 bases from V and 4 bases from J, leaving 11 bases between. Germline V gene sequence: CDR1 SEHNR, CDR2 FQNEAQ (reference sequence).

The gene calls are TRBV28 and TRBJ2-1, with D possibly TRBD1 on 5 matching bases. Looked up from germline, CDR1 is MDHEN and CDR2 is SYDVKM. Trimming took off 5 bases at V and 5 bases at J, with 19 bases between the two ends. The CDR3 covers 16 residues. The DNA for the CDR3 is TGTGCCAGCAGTCCACGACAAGCAGGGAAAAACAATGAGCAGTTCTTC. It translates to CASSPRQAGKNNEQFF.